A selection of T cell receptor beta chains follows, all from one sample in a study of cytomegalovirus exposure and HLA in healthy donors. Data came from immunoSEQ multiplex PCR; TCRdb stores just in-frame clones and leaves some out. Of roughly 130,000 clones listed, 75% to 85% were seen once; the top ten hold approximately 6%. Material for sequencing was PBMCs. These receptor sequences come from a woman in her 40s in good health and CMV-seropositive. The CDR3 runs from the conserved cysteine through the conserved F or W. The D gene is left open where the match is weak. A clone size is listed for some rows: how often the clone was seen (once, few, many), or a class if it is expanded.

clone size: NA; V gene: TRBV5-5; J gene: TRBJ2-7; D gene: TRBD2; CDR3 DNA: TGTGCCAGCAGCTTGGTAGCTAGCGGGGCCTACGAGCAGTACTTC; CDR3 protein: CASSLVASGAYEQYF
clone size: NA; V gene: TRBV7-2; J gene: TRBJ2-7; D gene: NA; CDR3 DNA: TGTGCCAGCAGCTTAGCGAGACAGGTCTCCTACGAGCAGTACTTC; CDR3 protein: CASSLARQVSYEQYF
clone size: once; V gene: TRBV5-6; J gene: TRBJ1-3; D gene: NA; CDR3 DNA: TGTGCCAGCAGCTTTCGACAATACGGGACAAACTCTGGAAACACCATATATTTT; CDR3 protein: CASSFRQYGTNSGNTIYF
clone size: NA; V gene: TRBV4-2; J gene: TRBJ2-7; D gene: TRBD1; CDR3 DNA: TGTGCCAGCAGCCAAGATCAGACAGGGGGCGTGTACGAGCAGTACTTC; CDR3 protein: CASSQDQTGGVYEQYF
clone size: NA; V gene: TRBV19; J gene: TRBJ1-5; D gene: NA; CDR3 DNA: TGTGCCAGTAGTATAAGGAGGGGTAATAGCAATCAGCCCCAGCATTTT; CDR3 protein: CASSIRRGNSNQPQHF
clone size: NA; V gene: TRBV4-2; J gene: TRBJ1-1; D gene: TRBD1; CDR3 DNA: TGTGCCAGCAGCCAAGATTTCCAGGGGGGTGAAGCTTTCTTT; CDR3 protein: CASSQDFQGGEAFF
clone size: NA; V gene: TRBV13; J gene: TRBJ1-2; D gene: TRBD1; CDR3 DNA: TGTGCCAGCAGCCTGACAGGGGGCTCGGCTTATGGCTACACCTTC; CDR3 protein: CASSLTGGSAYGYTF
clone size: NA; V gene: TRBV5-1; J gene: TRBJ1-1; D gene: TRBD1; CDR3 DNA: TGCGCCAGCAGCGAAGGGACAGACACTGAAGCTTTCTTT; CDR3 protein: CASSEGTDTEAFF
clone size: once; V gene: TRBV14; J gene: TRBJ2-2; D gene: TRBD1; CDR3 DNA: TGTGCCAGCAGTCAAACAGGGGGCGATACCGGGGAGCTGTTTTTT; CDR3 protein: CASSQTGGDTGELFF
clone size: few; V gene: TRBV21-1; J gene: TRBJ1-1; D gene: NA; CDR3 DNA: TGTGCCAGTCCCAGGGACAGGGGGCGTCTTACTGAAGCTTTCTTT; CDR3 protein: CASPRDRGRLTEAFF
clone size: few; V gene: TRBV18; J gene: TRBJ1-2; D gene: TRBD1; CDR3 DNA: TGTGCCAGCTCACCAAACGAACAGGGGGCCTATGGCTACACCTTC; CDR3 protein: CASSPNEQGAYGYTF
clone size: NA; V gene: TRBV7-2; J gene: TRBJ1-5; D gene: NA; CDR3 DNA: TGTGCCAGCAGCTTAAGAAGCAGGAGCAATCAGCCCCAGCATTTT; CDR3 protein: CASSLRSRSNQPQHF
clone size: NA; V gene: TRBV15; J gene: TRBJ2-3; D gene: NA; CDR3 DNA: TGTGCCACCAGCATATTTTCAGGGCAAAGTGGAGATACGCAGTATTTT; CDR3 protein: CATSIFSGQSGDTQYF
clone size: NA; V gene: TRBV5-1; J gene: TRBJ2-3; D gene: TRBD2; CDR3 DNA: TGCGCCAGCTCTTCAACTAGCGGGACTAGCACAGATACGCAGTATTTT; CDR3 protein: CASSSTSGTSTDTQYF
clone size: NA; V gene: TRBV27; J gene: TRBJ1-5; D gene: NA; CDR3 DNA: TGTGCCAGCAGTATCACGGGGACATCCTCAGGCCGGCCCCAGCATTTT; CDR3 protein: CASSITGTSSGRPQHF
clone size: NA; V gene: TRBV5-6; J gene: TRBJ1-2; D gene: TRBD1; CDR3 DNA: TGTGCCAGCATCACGACAGGGAGCATTGCTGGCTACACCTTC; CDR3 protein: CASITTGSIAGYTF
clone size: NA; V gene: TRBV10-1; J gene: TRBJ1-1; D gene: NA; CDR3 DNA: TGCGCCAGCAGCGATAACCCAGGGGCGCCGGGATCGAACACTGAAGCTTTCTTT; CDR3 protein: CASSDNPGAPGSNTEAFF
clone size: NA; V gene: TRBV30; J gene: TRBJ2-7; D gene: NA; CDR3 DNA: TGTGCCTGGAGCCCCGCGGGGCTCTACGAGCAGTACTTC; CDR3 protein: CAWSPAGLYEQYF
clone size: NA; V gene: TRBV9; J gene: TRBJ2-3; D gene: NA; CDR3 DNA: TGTGCCAGCAGCGTATTAGAGGGAGCTCCAGATACGCAGTATTTT; CDR3 protein: CASSVLEGAPDTQYF
clone size: once; V gene: TRBV6-1; J gene: TRBJ2-1; D gene: TRBD2; CDR3 DNA: TGTGCCAGCAGTGAACTGGGACTAGCGTCCAACAATGAGCAGTTCTTC; CDR3 protein: CASSELGLASNNEQFF
clone size: NA; V gene: TRBV5-1; J gene: TRBJ2-3; D gene: NA; CDR3 DNA: TGCGCCAGCAGACAGGGCAGCACAGATACGCAGTATTTT; CDR3 protein: CASRQGSTDTQYF
clone size: NA; V gene: TRBV7-2; J gene: TRBJ2-5; D gene: NA; CDR3 DNA: TGTGCCAGCAGTCGCAGGGAGACCCAGTACTTC; CDR3 protein: CASSRRETQYF
clone size: NA; V gene: TRBV10-2; J gene: TRBJ1-2; D gene: NA; CDR3 DNA: TGCGCCAGCAGTGAATTCTTAAGAAGCAACTATGGCTACACCTTC; CDR3 protein: CASSEFLRSNYGYTF
clone size: NA; V gene: TRBV7-6; J gene: TRBJ2-7; D gene: NA; CDR3 DNA: TGTGCCAGCAGCTTAGGACAGTTCAACGAGCAGTACTTC; CDR3 protein: CASSLGQFNEQYF
clone size: NA; V gene: TRBV27; J gene: TRBJ2-7; D gene: TRBD1; CDR3 DNA: TGTGCCAGCAGTTTAGGGCGGGACAGGGGGCTCGAGCAGTACTTC; CDR3 protein: CASSLGRDRGLEQYF
clone size: NA; V gene: TRBV11-3; J gene: TRBJ2-6; D gene: TRBD1; CDR3 DNA: TGTGCCAGCAGCTCGGGGGTAGGGGACAGGGGCTTCTCTGGGGCCAACGTCCTGACTTTC; CDR3 protein: CASSSGVGDRGFSGANVLTF
clone size: NA; V gene: TRBV5-6; J gene: TRBJ1-1; D gene: TRBD1; CDR3 DNA: TGTGCCAGCAGCACTCCCGGACAGGGGGTAATAGCTTTCTTT; CDR3 protein: CASSTPGQGVIAFF
clone size: NA; V gene: TRBV19; J gene: TRBJ2-1; D gene: NA; CDR3 DNA: TGTGCCAGTAGTATCGCGGGATCCCCCCTTTACAATGAGCAGTTCTTC; CDR3 protein: CASSIAGSPLYNEQFF
clone size: few; V gene: TRBV7-3; J gene: TRBJ2-7; D gene: NA; CDR3 DNA: TGTGCCAGCAGCTTAACGAGACACGCCTACGAGCAGTACTTC; CDR3 protein: CASSLTRHAYEQYF
clone size: NA; V gene: TRBV7-9; J gene: TRBJ1-2; D gene: TRBD1; CDR3 DNA: TGTGCCAGCAGCTGGGACAGGGGCTATGGCTACACCTTC; CDR3 protein: CASSWDRGYGYTF
clone size: once; V gene: TRBV6-6; J gene: TRBJ1-3; D gene: NA; CDR3 DNA: TGTGCCAGCCTCCCCGAGGGCATCAGAAACACCATATATTTT; CDR3 protein: CASLPEGIRNTIYF
clone size: NA; V gene: TRBV7-3; J gene: TRBJ2-1; D gene: TRBD2; CDR3 DNA: TGTGCCAGCAGCAAAGCTAGCGGGGGGACGTACAATGAGCAGTTCTTC; CDR3 protein: CASSKASGGTYNEQFF
clone size: NA; V gene: TRBV29-1; J gene: TRBJ2-1; D gene: NA; CDR3 DNA: TGCAGCCAACTACAGGGAAGCTCCTACAATGAGCAGTTCTTC; CDR3 protein: CSQLQGSSYNEQFF
clone size: NA; V gene: TRBV7-9; J gene: TRBJ2-5; D gene: NA; CDR3 DNA: TGTGCCAGCAGTCCACGGCAGGGCGGAGAGACCCAGTACTTC; CDR3 protein: CASSPRQGGETQYF
clone size: NA; V gene: TRBV2; J gene: TRBJ1-1; D gene: NA; CDR3 DNA: TGTGCCAGCAGTGAAGGGACAGCCAACACTGAAGCTTTCTTT; CDR3 protein: CASSEGTANTEAFF
clone size: few; V gene: TRBV30; J gene: TRBJ2-5; D gene: NA; CDR3 DNA: TGTGCCTGGAGACCCGAGGAGACCCAGTACTTC; CDR3 protein: CAWRPEETQYF
clone size: NA; V gene: TRBV2; J gene: TRBJ1-4; D gene: TRBD1; CDR3 DNA: TGTGCCAGCAGCGAGACAGGGGGGAGTAATGAAAAACTGTTTTTT; CDR3 protein: CASSETGGSNEKLFF
clone size: NA; V gene: TRBV4-1; J gene: TRBJ2-1; D gene: TRBD1; CDR3 DNA: TGCGCCAGCAGCTTCCGGACAGGGGGTTACAATGAGCAGTTCTTC; CDR3 protein: CASSFRTGGYNEQFF
clone size: NA; V gene: TRBV7-3; J gene: TRBJ1-2; D gene: NA; CDR3 DNA: TGTGCCAGCAGTTTGGACACGAACTATGGCTACACCTTC; CDR3 protein: CASSLDTNYGYTF
clone size: NA; V gene: TRBV9; J gene: TRBJ2-5; D gene: NA; CDR3 DNA: TGTGCCAGCAGCGTAGCTTGGGAGACAGGCAACCAAGAGACCCAGTACTTC; CDR3 protein: CASSVAWETGNQETQYF
clone size: NA; V gene: TRBV18; J gene: TRBJ2-5; D gene: TRBD2; CDR3 DNA: TGTGCCAGCTCACCAACTAGCGGGGTAAAAGAGACCCAGTACTTC; CDR3 protein: CASSPTSGVKETQYF
clone size: NA; V gene: TRBV4-3; J gene: TRBJ2-7; D gene: TRBD2; CDR3 DNA: TGCGCCAGCAGCCAAGGGACTAGCGATTTCTACGAGCAGTACTTC; CDR3 protein: CASSQGTSDFYEQYF
clone size: few; V gene: TRBV5-4; J gene: TRBJ1-6; D gene: NA; CDR3 DNA: TGTGCCAGCAGCTTGGTACAGGGAGTCGATTCACCCCTCCACTTT; CDR3 protein: CASSLVQGVDSPLHF
clone size: few; V gene: TRBV5-6; J gene: TRBJ1-5; D gene: TRBD1; CDR3 DNA: TGTGCCAGCAGCTCGGGACAGGGTGGCAATCAGCCCCAGCATTTT; CDR3 protein: CASSSGQGGNQPQHF
clone size: NA; V gene: TRBV27; J gene: TRBJ2-2; D gene: NA; CDR3 DNA: TGTGCCAGCAGTTTAATTGGGGCTCGTGACGGGGAGCTGTTTTTT; CDR3 protein: CASSLIGARDGELFF
clone size: few; V gene: TRBV6-1; J gene: TRBJ2-7; D gene: TRBD1; CDR3 DNA: TGTGCCAGCAGGCAGGGGACAGCCGCTTCCTACGAGCAGTACTTC; CDR3 protein: CASRQGTAASYEQYF
clone size: NA; V gene: TRBV29-1; J gene: TRBJ1-1; D gene: TRBD1; CDR3 DNA: TGCAGCGTAGAAGGACAGGGCAGAACTGAAGCTTTCTTT; CDR3 protein: CSVEGQGRTEAFF
clone size: few; V gene: TRBV7-2; J gene: TRBJ2-4; D gene: NA; CDR3 DNA: TGTGCCAGCACCAGCGGGCCTAAAAACATTCAGTACTTC; CDR3 protein: CASTSGPKNIQYF
clone size: few; V gene: TRBV19; J gene: TRBJ1-1; D gene: TRBD1; CDR3 DNA: TGTGCCAGTAGTATAGGGGACAGCAGAAACACTGAAGCTTTCTTT; CDR3 protein: CASSIGDSRNTEAFF
clone size: NA; V gene: TRBV10-3; J gene: TRBJ2-3; D gene: NA; CDR3 DNA: TGTGCCATCAGTGATACCCCACAGGGAGGCACAGATACGCAGTATTTT; CDR3 protein: CAISDTPQGGTDTQYF
clone size: NA; V gene: TRBV19; J gene: TRBJ1-1; D gene: TRBD1; CDR3 DNA: TGTGCCAGTAGTACGGCACAGGGGAGTGGGGCTTTCTTT; CDR3 protein: CASSTAQGSGAFF
clone size: once; V gene: TRBV2; J gene: TRBJ2-1; D gene: TRBD2; CDR3 DNA: TGTGCCAGCAGTGTTCCGGGGAGGGCGGGGGGGCCCAATGAGCAGTTCTTC; CDR3 protein: CASSVPGRAGGPNEQFF
clone size: NA; V gene: TRBV29-1; J gene: TRBJ2-1; D gene: TRBD2; CDR3 DNA: TGCAGCGTGACGGCGGGAGGGTCCTCTTTTGAGCAGTTCTTC; CDR3 protein: CSVTAGGSSFEQFF
clone size: NA; V gene: TRBV6-6; J gene: TRBJ2-5; D gene: NA; CDR3 DNA: TGTGCCACCTATATAGCCCCGACGGGGGAGACCCAGTACTTC; CDR3 protein: CATYIAPTGETQYF